What follows is one T cell receptor beta chain and its context. MiXCR was run by TCRdb on the RACE reads, yielding one entry per CDR3 protein. The sample consists of about 84,000 distinct CDR3 sequences, 8.5% to 12% of them appearing once. The data were obtained in a study of human T cells and chemical hapten exposure. Study-level background: Upper back patch tests used 0.01% DPC, scored after 6 days.

Germline loops: CDR1 KGHSH, CDR2 LQKENI. CDR3 length equals 15 residues. The germline V and J ends were trimmed by 3 bases and 1 base, with 11 bases remaining between them. Time point defined: patch test 2, 6 weeks after DPC sensitization. Treatment denoted: therapeutic diphenylcyclopropenone sensitization with weekly scalp DPC. The source is a woman aged 50 to 60 with alopecia areata. Some clones in this sample may be carry-over from other donors' samples. The sample was whole blood, taken in connection with sensitization to the hapten diphenylcyclopropenone (DPC). This rearrangement joins TRBV18 to TRBJ2-3, with a possible D match to TRBD2 (5 bases). The CDR3 DNA reads TGTGCCAGCTCACCGTCAGGACTGCGCACAGATACGCAGTATTTT. Protein: CASSPSGLRTDTQYF.